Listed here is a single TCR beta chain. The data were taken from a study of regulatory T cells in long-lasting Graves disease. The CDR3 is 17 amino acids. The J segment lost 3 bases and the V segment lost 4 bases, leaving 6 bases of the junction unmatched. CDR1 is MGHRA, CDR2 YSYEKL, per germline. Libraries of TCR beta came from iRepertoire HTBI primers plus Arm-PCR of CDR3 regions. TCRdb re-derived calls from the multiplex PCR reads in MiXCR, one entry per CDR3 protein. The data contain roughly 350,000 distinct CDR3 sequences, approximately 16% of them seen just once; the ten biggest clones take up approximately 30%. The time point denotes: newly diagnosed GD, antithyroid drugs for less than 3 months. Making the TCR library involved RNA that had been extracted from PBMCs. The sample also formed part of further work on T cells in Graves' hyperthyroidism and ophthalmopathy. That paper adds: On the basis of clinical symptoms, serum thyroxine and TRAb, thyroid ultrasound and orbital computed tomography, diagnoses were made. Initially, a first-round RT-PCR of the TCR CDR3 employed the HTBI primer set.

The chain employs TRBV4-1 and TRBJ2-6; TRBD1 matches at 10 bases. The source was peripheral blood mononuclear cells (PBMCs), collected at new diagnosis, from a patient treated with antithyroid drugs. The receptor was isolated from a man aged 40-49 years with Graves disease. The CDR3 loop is CASSPSTGGHGANVLTF. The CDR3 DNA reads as TGCGCCAGCAGCCCTTCGACAGGGGGCCATGGGGCCAACGTCCTGACTTTC.